A selection of T cell receptor beta chains follows, all from one sample in a study of CD4+ T cells in melanoma. Clones were sequenced by immunoSEQ multiplex PCR, and TCRdb holds only the in-frame ones, with some missing. The sample consists of 9,100 or so clones, roughly 69% of them appearing once. Sequencing was performed on tumor tissue. These receptors all come from a human donor with melanoma. Both conserved end residues are part of each CDR3. Each record gives: V gene, clone size, J gene, D gene, CDR3 protein, CDR3 DNA. D genes are given only for firm matches. The size of a clone is reported for some rows only, either as once, few or many, or as a class for expanded clones.

>TRBV7-3|-|TRBJ2-3|-
CASSPNPARLADTQYF
TGTGCCAGCAGCCCCAACCCCGCCAGACTAGCAGATACGCAGTATTTT
>TRBV30|-|TRBJ2-7|-
CAWSSLQGSYEQYF
TGTGCCTGGAGTAGCCTGCAAGGCTCCTACGAGCAGTACTTC
>TRBV6-6|-|TRBJ1-3|TRBD1
CASSTTGAVGNTIYF
TGTGCCAGCAGTACTACAGGGGCGGTAGGAAACACCATATATTTT
>TRBV5-3|-|TRBJ2-7|-
CASSLKYEQYF
TGTGCCAGCAGCTTGAAATACGAGCAGTACTTC
>TRBV18|-|TRBJ2-7|-
CASSPPRGQAYEQYF
TGTGCCAGCTCACCACCCAGGGGCCAAGCCTACGAGCAGTACTTC
>TRBV18|-|TRBJ2-7|TRBD2
CASSPRTSKYEQYF
TGTGCCAGCTCACCTAGGACTAGTAAGTACGAGCAGTACTTC
>TRBV23-1|-|TRBJ2-7|-
CASRKETSHHYEQYF
TGCGCCAGCAGAAAAGAGACGTCTCACCACTACGAGCAGTACTTC
>TRBV27|-|TRBJ1-1|-
CASSSDGVRNTEAFF
TGTGCCAGCAGTTCAGACGGGGTGAGGAACACTGAAGCTTTCTTT
>TRBV10-3|-|TRBJ2-5|-
CAISGGEETQYF
TGTGCCATCAGTGGAGGGGAAGAGACCCAGTACTTC
>TRBV4-1|-|TRBJ1-2|-
CASSHPVDYGYTF
TGCGCCAGCAGCCACCCGGTGGACTATGGCTACACCTTC
>TRBV7-9|-|TRBJ1-2|-
CASGQQGANYGYTF
TGTGCCAGCGGACAACAGGGCGCCAACTATGGCTACACCTTC
>TRBV5-4|-|TRBJ2-5|-
CASSYPQETQYF
TGTGCCAGCAGCTACCCCCAAGAGACCCAGTACTTC
>TRBV5-1|-|TRBJ2-7|-
CASSLAGVYEQYF
TGCGCCAGCAGCTTGGCGGGCGTCTACGAGCAGTACTTC
>TRBV14|-|TRBJ1-2|-
CASSPQGLRGYTF
TGTGCCAGCAGCCCTCAGGGGTTGCGAGGCTACACCTTC
>TRBV5-1|few|TRBJ2-7|-
CASSPERADEQYF
TGCGCCAGCAGCCCAGAACGGGCAGATGAGCAGTACTTC
>TRBV7-9|-|TRBJ2-4|-
CASSPGFGGAAGTDIQYF
TGTGCCAGCAGCCCCGGTTTCGGGGGCGCCGCGGGGACGGACATTCAGTACTTC
>TRBV5-1|-|TRBJ1-1|TRBD1
CASSIGQGAQAEAFF
TGCGCCAGCAGCATAGGACAGGGGGCTCAGGCTGAAGCTTTCTTT
>TRBV11-2|-|TRBJ2-1|-
CASSPREESYNEQFF
TGTGCCAGCAGCCCAAGGGAGGAGTCCTACAATGAGCAGTTCTTC
>TRBV29-1|-|TRBJ1-1|-
CSVERQGDTEAFF
TGCAGCGTTGAGAGGCAGGGTGACACTGAAGCTTTCTTT
>TRBV11-2|medium-sized|TRBJ1-6|-
CASSLGGGIYSPLHF
TGTGCCAGCAGCTTAGGCGGCGGAATCTATTCACCCCTCCACTTT
>TRBV5-4|-|TRBJ1-1|-
CASSLGGGGTEAFF
TGTGCCAGCAGCTTGGGCGGGGGCGGCACTGAAGCTTTCTTT
>TRBV11-2|-|TRBJ2-7|TRBD2
CASSPGGEQYF
TGTGCCAGCAGCCCGGGGGGCGAGCAGTACTTC
>TRBV30|-|TRBJ2-7|-
CAWSVGFYEQYF
TGTGCCTGGAGTGTAGGGTTCTACGAGCAGTACTTC
>TRBV9|few|TRBJ2-2|-
CASSVALHTGELFF
TGTGCCAGCAGCGTAGCACTTCACACCGGGGAGCTGTTTTTT
>TRBV6-5|-|TRBJ2-1|-
CASSQDWSSYNEQFF
TGTGCCAGCAGCCAGGACTGGAGCTCCTACAATGAGCAGTTCTTC
>TRBV5-1|-|TRBJ2-5|-
CASSLSSREVGETQYF
TGCGCCAGCAGCTTGTCTTCGAGGGAGGTAGGAGAGACCCAGTACTTC